This T cell receptor beta chain was sequenced during a study of T cells of healthy individuals. A single record per CDR3 protein comes from TCRdb applying MiXCR to the 5' RACE reads. The table shows 40,000 to 60,000 distinct CDR3 sequences, with roughly 14% occurring only once. This clonotype was counted at least ten times. V lost 2 bases and J lost 9, with 25 bases in between. Germline CDR1 is PRHDT and CDR2 is FYEKMQ (reference sequence). The CDR3 covers 17 residues. The rearrangement joins TRBV13 to TRBJ1-1, with D possibly matching TRBD1 (5 bases). This clonotype originated in a human donor in good health. CDR3 coding DNA: TGTGCCAGCAGCTTATACGGGGAGGGGACGGCTTCGGGAAAAGCTTTCTTT. Translated, it gives CASSLYGEGTASGKAFF.